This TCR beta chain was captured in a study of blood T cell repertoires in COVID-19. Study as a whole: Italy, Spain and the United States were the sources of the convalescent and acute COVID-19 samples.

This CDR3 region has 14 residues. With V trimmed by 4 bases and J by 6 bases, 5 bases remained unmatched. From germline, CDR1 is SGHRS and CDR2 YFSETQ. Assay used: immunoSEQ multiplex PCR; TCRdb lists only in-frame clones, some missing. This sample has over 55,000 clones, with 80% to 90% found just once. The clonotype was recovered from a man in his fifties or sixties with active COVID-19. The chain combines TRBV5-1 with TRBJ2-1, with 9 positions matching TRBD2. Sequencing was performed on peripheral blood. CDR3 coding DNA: TGCGCCAGCAGCCCGGAAGCGGGGGGCAATGAGCAGTTCTTC. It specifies CASSPEAGGNEQFF.